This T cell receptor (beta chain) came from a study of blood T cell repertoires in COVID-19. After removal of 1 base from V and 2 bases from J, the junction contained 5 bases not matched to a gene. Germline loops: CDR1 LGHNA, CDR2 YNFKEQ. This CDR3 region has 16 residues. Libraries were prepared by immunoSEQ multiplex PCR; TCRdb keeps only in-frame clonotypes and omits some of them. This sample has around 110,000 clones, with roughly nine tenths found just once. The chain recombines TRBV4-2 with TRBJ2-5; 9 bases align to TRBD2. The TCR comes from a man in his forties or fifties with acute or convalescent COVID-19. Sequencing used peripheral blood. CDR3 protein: CASSQGKRGAQETQYF. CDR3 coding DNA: TGTGCCAGCAGCCAAGGAAAGCGGGGGGCACAAGAGACCCAGTACTTC.